This entry is about one T cell receptor (beta chain). Its target is not known. CDR3 length: 18 residues. CDR1 SGHVS and CDR2 FQNEAQ come from the germline V gene. The ends were cut back, 7 bases at V and 2 bases at J, with 25 bases in the middle. Thawed PBMCs were FACS-sorted into unstimulated CD4+CD25+CD127- regulatory T cells, CD4+CD25- non-regulatory cells, CD4 and CD8 cells. Before regulatory T cell sorting, thawed PBMCs rested overnight at 37°C in approximately 200 IU/ml IL-2. This table comes from immunoSEQ multiplex PCR, and its TCRdb copy is limited to in-frame clones, with some not included. The table records around 78,000 clones, 80% to 95% of them present only once. The data were taken from a study of Tregs in tolerant kidney transplant recipients. Study-level findings and limits: Tolerant patients' donor-specific Tregs expanded beyond overall Tregs, suggesting antigen-driven growth.

The clonotype was recovered from a human donor who received a combined kidney and bone marrow transplant. This chain joins TRBV7-8 and TRBJ2-3; TRBD2 might be the D (6 bases). The sequencing here drew on Tregs from blood, taken before the transplant. Here the CDR3 DNA reads TGTGCCAGCACCCCCTATCTTATACGGGAGTCGGCCACAGATACGCAGTATTTT. Protein: CASTPYLIRESATDTQYF.